This TCR beta chain is drawn from a study of graft-versus-host responses after intestinal transplantation. General study results and limits: Marrow from the recipient contained GvH clones, some of which had appeared first in ileum or blood.

The V gene end was trimmed by 5 bases and the J gene end by 1 base; junction bases not matched to a gene: 4. The CDR3 totals 15 residues. Germline V gene data show CDR1 as MNHEY and CDR2 as SMNVEV (reference sequence). Repertoires were generated with immunoSEQ multiplex PCR, while TCRdb's copy carries only in-frame clones and drops some. The sample yields about 92,000 clones, under 95% seen once. As to this clone: Antigen specificity is unknown.

The V and J genes are TRBV27 and TRBJ2-5; 10 nucleotides agree with TRBD2. This TCR came from a human donor who received an intestinal transplant. The material was unstimulated CD8+ T cells sorted from spleen or lymph node cells, obtained before intestinal transplant. The CDR3 coding sequence is TGTGCCAGCAGTCTAGGACTAGCGGTCCAAGAGACCCAGTACTTC. Its translation: CASSLGLAVQETQYF.